The next 10 T cell receptor beta chains were all read from a single sample in a study of beta chain features in type 1 diabetes. The antigens of these receptors remain unknown. Reverse transcribing all isolated RNA meant expressed TCRB transcripts were sequenced. Produced via immunoSEQ multiplex PCR; TCRdb's table is partial and in-frame only. Among 550,000 to 850,000 clones listed, about an eighth were seen once. Broader study findings: In every one of the four CD4+ subsets, TCRB CDR3s were moderately but significantly shorter in Type 1 diabetes patients.

The source material was naive CD4+ T cells from blood. All receptors come from a man younger than 35 with type 1 diabetes.

The gene calls are TRBV29-1 and TRBJ1-4; 8 positions match TRBD1. Trimming took 7 bases from V and 0 from J; bases not matched to a gene: 7. Germline CDR1 reads SQVTM; CDR2 reads ANQGSEA. The CDR3 is 15 amino acids. CDR3 residues: CSASTGDATNEKLFF. In DNA, the CDR3 is TGCAGCGCCTCGACAGGGGATGCAACTAATGAAAAACTGTTTTTT.

This clone was observed a handful of times. The chain recombines TRBV29-1 with TRBJ1-1, with D hard to call. Trimming left V 4 bases short and J 11 bases short, with 11 bases between. This CDR3 has 10 amino acids. Germline-derived CDR1 and CDR2 are SQVTM and ANQGSEA. The CDR3, as DNA: TGCAGCGTTGTTGGGTCAGGCGCTTTCTTT. Translation gives CSVVGSGAFF.

Turning to this clone: In the same sample, other DNA sequences code for this CDR3. The genes are TRBV30 and TRBJ2-7; D possibly matches TRBD1 or TRBD2 (6 bases each). Per the germline V gene, CDR1 is GTSNPN and CDR2 is SVGIG (reference sequence). V was trimmed by 0 bases and J by 2 bases, leaving 11 bases between them. CDR3 length equals 14 residues. CDR3 protein: CAWSVGGGPYEQYF. DNA of the CDR3: TGTGCCTGGAGTGTGGGGGGCGGACCCTACGAGCAGTACTTC.

This rearrangement joins TRBV4-1 to TRBJ1-1; possibly TRBD1 for D (5 bases). The CDR3 extends over 14 amino acids. The V gene's germline CDR1 is MGHRA and CDR2 YSYEKL. Trimming removed 4 bases from V and 1 base from J, with 10 bases in between. CDR3 nucleotide sequence: TGCGCCAGCAGCCGGCCCGGGGCGAACACTGAAGCTTTCTTT. This translates into CASSRPGANTEAFF.

This clone came up a few times. The chain joins TRBV5-1 to TRBJ2-7; D possibly corresponds to TRBD2 (5 bases). CDR3 length: 14 residues. Germline V gene sequence: CDR1 SGHRS, CDR2 YFSETQ. V gave up 0 bases and J gave up 5 bases, with 12 bases separating them. The CDR3 here is CASSLDPGFDEQYF. CDR3 nucleotide sequence: TGCGCCAGCAGCTTGGATCCGGGGTTCGACGAGCAGTACTTC.

This clone has only a few counts. The rearrangement links TRBV10-3 to TRBJ2-1; 12 bases agree with TRBD2. Trimming cost V 5 bases and J 2 bases; bases outside gene matches: 7. The CDR3 length is 17 residues. Germline CDR1 reads ENHRY; CDR2 reads SYGVKD. The chain's CDR3 is CAISQLRTSGAYNEQFF. CDR3 in DNA: TGTGCCATCAGTCAATTAAGGACTAGCGGGGCCTACAATGAGCAGTTCTTC.

The chain has TRBV5-1 and TRBJ1-6, with D uncertain. The germline gives CDR1 SGHRS, CDR2 YFSETQ. The CDR3 sequence is 14 residues long. The V end lost 5 bases, the J end lost 3 bases, and 9 bases lay between the germline ends. The CDR3 region is CASSAEHYNSPLHF. The CDR3 DNA follows: TGCGCCAGCAGTGCCGAGCACTATAATTCACCCCTCCACTTT.

There are a few counts of this clone. The sample contains more than one DNA sequence encoding this CDR3. The rearrangement joins TRBV11-3 to TRBJ2-3; D tentatively fits TRBD1 or TRBD2 (5 bases each). The CDR3 contains 14 residues. Germline V gene data show CDR1 as SGHNT and CDR2 as YENEEA. The V gene lost 1 base and the J gene lost 2 bases, with 7 bases spanning the gap. As DNA, the CDR3 is TGTGCCAGCAGCTTAGGGGGGTACACAGATACGCAGTATTTT. Translated, it gives CASSLGGYTDTQYF.

This clone was seen only a few times. J is TRBJ1-1 and V is TRBV6-5; D is unclear. CDR1 MNHEY and CDR2 SVGAGI come from the germline V gene. The CDR3 sequence is 14 residues long. V was shortened by 2 bases and J by 1 base, with 8 bases between the two germline ends. In DNA, the CDR3 is TGTGCCAGCAGTTACGGACTAGCGAACACTGAAGCTTTCTTT. This encodes CASSYGLANTEAFF.

This clone occurred a few times. CDR3 sequence reads: CASSPGLAGGAHGDTQYF. The DNA of the CDR3 is TGTGCCAGCAGCCCGGGACTAGCGGGGGGCGCGCATGGAGATACGCAGTATTTT. This chain connects TRBV13 to TRBJ2-3; the match to TRBD2 covers 15 bases. V was clipped by 5 bases and J by 5 bases; unmatched bases: 11. The CDR3 is made up of 18 amino acids. CDR1 and CDR2 (germline): PRHDT, FYEKMQ (reference sequence).